The 17 T cell receptor beta chains listed next were all sequenced from one sample in a study of ipilimumab plus nivolumab after autologous stem cell transplantation. Assay: immunoSEQ multiplex PCR; the TCRdb copy retains only in-frame clones and omits some. Of about 12,000 clones in the sample, about 75% were seen once. The sample in question was PBMCs, obtained in a trial of ipilimumab plus nivolumab as post-transplant consolidation. These receptors were obtained from a male donor with multiple myeloma.

The rearrangement uses TRBV10-2 and TRBJ2-7; no reliable D call. V gave up 3 bases and J gave up 3 bases, with 9 bases separating them. CDR1 and CDR2 (germline): WSHSY, SAAADI. The CDR3 has 13 residues. The CDR3 DNA is TGCGCCAGCAGTGAATGGCTGAGCTACGAGCAGTACTTC. This translates into CASSEWLSYEQYF.

This chain joins TRBV25-1 and TRBJ2-2; 9 nucleotides agree with TRBD2. Germline CDR1 is MGHDK and CDR2 is SYGVNS. The CDR3 contains 16 residues. J lost 3 bases, V lost 3 bases, and 5 bases had no gene match. The CDR3 protein is CASSEGLAGYTGELFF. The CDR3 DNA follows: TGTGCCAGCAGTGAGGGCCTAGCGGGGTACACCGGGGAGCTGTTTTTT.

The J gene is TRBJ1-1, the V gene TRBV20-1, with D unresolved. Trimming removed 2 bases from V and 7 bases from J, with 5 bases in between. Looked up from germline, CDR1 is DFQATT and CDR2 is SNEGSKA (reference sequence). CDR3 length equals 10 residues. The CDR3 reads CSARRNEAFF. The CDR3 region has the DNA TGCAGTGCTAGACGAAATGAAGCTTTCTTT.

The chain joins TRBV29-1 to TRBJ1-1; D unclear. The germline gives CDR1 SQVTM, CDR2 ANQGSEA. This CDR3 is built from 12 residues. Trimming removed 6 bases from V and 6 bases from J, with 14 bases in between. The DNA of the CDR3 is TGCAGCGTGACCTCGTCGGGTTCTGAAGCTTTCTTT. Translating it yields CSVTSSGSEAFF.

The rearrangement joins TRBV11-2 to TRBJ2-3; 8 nucleotides agree with TRBD2. In germline, CDR1 is SGHAT, CDR2 FQNNGV. The J segment lost 3 bases and the V segment lost 4 bases, leaving 6 bases of the junction unmatched. This CDR3 region has 15 residues. CDR3 residues: CASSSPGGVTDTQYF. The CDR3 DNA follows: TGTGCCAGCAGCTCCCCCGGGGGGGTAACAGATACGCAGTATTTT.

The sample holds a few counts of this clone. The chain links TRBV2 to TRBJ2-7, with D perhaps matching TRBD1 or TRBD2 (6 bases each). The CDR3 has 16 amino acids. Trimming took 3 bases from V and 2 from J, leaving 17 bases between them. Looked up from germline, CDR1 is SNHLY and CDR2 is FYNNEI. CDR3 loop: CASSDPADRTTYEQYF. The CDR3, as DNA: TGTGCCAGCAGTGATCCCGCCGACAGGACTACCTACGAGCAGTACTTC.

The chain recombines TRBV19 with TRBJ2-1; D ambiguous. CDR3 length equals 14 residues. The germline gives CDR1 LNHDA, CDR2 SQIVND (reference sequence). Trimming left V 3 bases short and J 4 bases short, with 10 bases between. In nucleotides, the CDR3 is TGTGCCAGTAGTATGATTGGGGTGTACAATGAGCAGTTCTTC. Protein: CASSMIGVYNEQFF.

The chain carries TRBV9 and TRBJ1-1; maybe TRBD1 (5 bases). The CDR3 contains 15 residues. Germline V lookup: CDR1 SGDLS, CDR2 YYNGEE. V was clipped by 0 bases and J by 7 bases, with 16 bases between them. The CDR3 reads CASSVEVVGRGEAFF. The CDR3 DNA follows: TGTGCCAGCAGCGTAGAAGTGGTGGGAAGGGGTGAAGCTTTCTTT.

This chain links TRBV4-2 with TRBJ1-2; D is unresolved. Deletions cut 5 bases from V and 6 bases from J, with 13 bases between. CDR1 is LGHNA and CDR2 is YNFKEQ in the germline V gene. The CDR3 is 13 amino acids. For the CDR3, the DNA is TGTGCCAGCAGCTTTGGCGCTACCAATGGCTACACCTTC. Translation gives CASSFGATNGYTF.

The CDR3 here is CASSLMIAGAGDTQYF. CDR3 nucleotide sequence: TGTGCCAGCAGCTTAATGATAGCGGGGGCTGGAGATACGCAGTATTTT. This chain uses TRBV7-3 with TRBJ2-3; 9 bases align to TRBD2. Looked up from germline, CDR1 is SGHTA and CDR2 is FQGTGA. The CDR3 spans 16 residues. Trimming took 1 base from V and 5 from J; bases not matched to a gene: 7.

This sequence joins TRBV7-9 and TRBJ2-2, with D unresolved. This CDR3 spans 13 amino acids. Germline CDR1 reads SEHNR; CDR2 reads FQNEAQ (reference sequence). Trimming left V 2 bases short and J 1 base short, with 2 bases between. The CDR3 is CASSLRNTGELFF. In DNA, the CDR3 is TGTGCCAGCAGCTTACGGAACACCGGGGAGCTGTTTTTT.

This chain links TRBV9 with TRBJ2-2, with TRBD1 identical over 9 bases. The germline gives CDR1 SGDLS, CDR2 YYNGEE. V shed 0 bases and J 0 bases; nucleotides not matched to a gene: 6. There are 18 residues in the CDR3. The CDR3 reads CASSVGGTGYPNTGELFF. For the CDR3, the DNA is TGTGCCAGCAGCGTAGGGGGGACAGGGTACCCGAACACCGGGGAGCTGTTTTTT. Complete variable domain (other parts from reference TRBV9 and TRBJ2-2): DSGVTQTPKHLITATGQRVTLRCSPRSGDLSVYWYQQSLDQGLQFLIQYYNGEERAKGNILERFSAQQFPDLHSELNLSSLELGDSALYFCASSVGGTGYPNTGELFFGEGSRLTVL.

The chain is built from TRBV28 and TRBJ2-7; TRBD2 matches 9 bases. With V trimmed by 2 bases and J by 4 bases, 9 bases remained unmatched. This CDR3 region has 16 residues. In germline, CDR1 is MDHEN, CDR2 SYDVKM. The CDR3 DNA follows: TGTGCCAGCAGTTTAATTGGAGCGGGGGGTTTATACGAGCAGTACTTC. It is translated as CASSLIGAGGLYEQYF.

The J gene is TRBJ2-2, the V gene TRBV6-5, with 7 bases fitting TRBD1. Trimming took 4 bases from V and 2 from J; bases not matched to a gene: 7. Looked up from germline, CDR1 is MNHEY and CDR2 is SVGAGI. This CDR3 comprises 16 residues. The CDR3 bases are TGTGCCAGCAGTTCTAAGGGACAGCCAAACACCGGGGAGCTGTTTTTT. Its protein is CASSSKGQPNTGELFF.

This clone was found a few times. The rearrangement links TRBV5-1 to TRBJ2-5, with TRBD2 matching over 12 bases. The germline V gene encodes CDR1 SGHRS and CDR2 YFSETQ. J was trimmed by 5 bases and V by 0 bases; bases with no gene match: 8. The CDR3 covers 17 residues. The CDR3 region has the DNA TGCGCCAGCAGCTTGGCCCCTAGCGGGGGGGCAGGGGAGACCCAGTACTTC. Its protein is CASSLAPSGGAGETQYF.

The chain has TRBV29-1 and TRBJ2-2, with D uncertain. Trimming took 4 bases from V and 0 from J, leaving 6 bases between them. This CDR3 has 13 amino acids. Germline V CDR1 and CDR2: SQVTM, ANQGSEA. This CDR3 reads CSVGRANTGELFF. Here the CDR3 DNA reads TGCAGCGTTGGCAGAGCGAACACCGGGGAGCTGTTTTTT.

This chain connects TRBV6-1 to TRBJ2-3; 9 positions agree with TRBD2. The CDR3 is made up of 15 amino acids. After removal of 1 base from V and 6 bases from J, the junction contained 5 bases not matched to a gene. CDR1 and CDR2 (germline): MNHNS, SASEGT. The CDR3: CASSEGLAGPDTQYF. The DNA of the CDR3 is TGTGCCAGCAGTGAAGGTCTAGCGGGGCCGGATACGCAGTATTTT.